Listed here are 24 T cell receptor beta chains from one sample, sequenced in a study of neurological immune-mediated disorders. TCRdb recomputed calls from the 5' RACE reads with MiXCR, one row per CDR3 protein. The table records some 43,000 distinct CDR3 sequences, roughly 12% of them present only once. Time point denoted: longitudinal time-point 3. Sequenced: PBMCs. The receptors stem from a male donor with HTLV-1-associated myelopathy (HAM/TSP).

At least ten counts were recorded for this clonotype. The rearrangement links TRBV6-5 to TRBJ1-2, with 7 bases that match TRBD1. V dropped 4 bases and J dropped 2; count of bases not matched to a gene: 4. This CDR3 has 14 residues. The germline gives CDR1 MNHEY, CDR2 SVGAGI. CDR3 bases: TGTGCCAGCAGTTTACTAGGGGGCAACTATGGCTACACCTTC. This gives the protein CASSLLGGNYGYTF.

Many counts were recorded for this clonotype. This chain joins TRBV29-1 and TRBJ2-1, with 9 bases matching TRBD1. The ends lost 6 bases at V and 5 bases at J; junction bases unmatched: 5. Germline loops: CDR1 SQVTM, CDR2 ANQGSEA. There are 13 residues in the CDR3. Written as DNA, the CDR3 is TGCAGCGTGGGACAGGGAACCAACAATGAGCAGTTCTTC. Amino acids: CSVGQGTNNEQFF.

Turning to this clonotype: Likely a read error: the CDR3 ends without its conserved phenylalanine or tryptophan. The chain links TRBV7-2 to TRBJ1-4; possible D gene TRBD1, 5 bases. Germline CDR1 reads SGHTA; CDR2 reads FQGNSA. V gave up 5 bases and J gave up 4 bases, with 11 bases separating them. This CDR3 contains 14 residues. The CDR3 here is CASSLGRINEKLFS. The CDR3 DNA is TGTGCCAGCAGCCTGGGACGGATTAATGAAAAACTGTTTTCT.

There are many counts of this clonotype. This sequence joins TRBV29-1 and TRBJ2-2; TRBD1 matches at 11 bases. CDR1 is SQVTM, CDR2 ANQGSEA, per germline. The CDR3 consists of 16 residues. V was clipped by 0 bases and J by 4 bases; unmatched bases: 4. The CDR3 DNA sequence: TGCAGCGTTGAAGATTGGACAGGGGGCATCACCGGGGAGCTGTTTTTT. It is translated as CSVEDWTGGITGELFF.

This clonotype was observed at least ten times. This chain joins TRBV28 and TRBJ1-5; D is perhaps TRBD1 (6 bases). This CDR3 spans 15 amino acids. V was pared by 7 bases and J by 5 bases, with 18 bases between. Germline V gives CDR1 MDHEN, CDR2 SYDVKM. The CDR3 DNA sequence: TGTGCCAGCAACCGGCGAGGGGGTATGCATCAGCCCCAGCATTTT. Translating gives CASNRRGGMHQPQHF.

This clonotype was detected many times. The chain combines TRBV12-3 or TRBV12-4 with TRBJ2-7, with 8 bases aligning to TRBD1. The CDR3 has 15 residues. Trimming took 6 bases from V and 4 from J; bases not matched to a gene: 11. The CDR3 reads CASRDTGGERYEQYF. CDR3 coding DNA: TGTGCCAGCAGGGATACAGGGGGAGAAAGGTACGAGCAGTACTTC.

CDR3 nucleotide sequence: TGTGCCAGCTCACGACAAGGGGGAAGGTTCTATAATTCACCCCTCCACTTT. Translation gives CASSRQGGRFYNSPLHF. The chain is built from TRBV18 and TRBJ1-6; D may be TRBD1 (6 bases). V lost 4 bases and J lost 3, with 16 bases in between. The CDR3 totals 17 residues. The germline V gene has CDR1 KGHSH and CDR2 LQKENI.

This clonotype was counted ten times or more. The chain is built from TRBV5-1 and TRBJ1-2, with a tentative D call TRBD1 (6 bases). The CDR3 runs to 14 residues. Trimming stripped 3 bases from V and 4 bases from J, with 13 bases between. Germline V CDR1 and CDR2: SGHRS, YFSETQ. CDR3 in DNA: TGCGCCAGCAGCTCCTCTCAGGGGCCCTATGGCTACACCTTC. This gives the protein CASSSSQGPYGYTF.

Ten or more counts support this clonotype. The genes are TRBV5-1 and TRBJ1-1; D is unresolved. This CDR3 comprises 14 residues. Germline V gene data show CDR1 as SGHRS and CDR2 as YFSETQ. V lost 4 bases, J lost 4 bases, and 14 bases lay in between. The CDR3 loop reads CASSLNGGSTEAFF. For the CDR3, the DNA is TGCGCCAGCAGCCTTAATGGAGGGTCCACTGAAGCTTTCTTT.

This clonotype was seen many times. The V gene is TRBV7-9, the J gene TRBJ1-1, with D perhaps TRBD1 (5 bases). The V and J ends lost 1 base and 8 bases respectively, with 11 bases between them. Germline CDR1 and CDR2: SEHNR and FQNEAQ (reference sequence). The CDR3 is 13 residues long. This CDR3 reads CASSLVGTLEAFF. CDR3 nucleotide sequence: TGTGCCAGCAGCTTAGTGGGGACCTTAGAAGCTTTCTTT.

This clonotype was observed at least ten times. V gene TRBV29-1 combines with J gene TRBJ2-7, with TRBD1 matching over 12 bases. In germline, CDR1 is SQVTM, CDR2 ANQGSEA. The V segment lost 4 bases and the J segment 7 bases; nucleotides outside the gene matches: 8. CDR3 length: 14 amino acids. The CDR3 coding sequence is TGCAGCGTTGGGGGGGGACAGGGGGCCAGGGAGCAGTACTTC. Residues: CSVGGGQGAREQYF.

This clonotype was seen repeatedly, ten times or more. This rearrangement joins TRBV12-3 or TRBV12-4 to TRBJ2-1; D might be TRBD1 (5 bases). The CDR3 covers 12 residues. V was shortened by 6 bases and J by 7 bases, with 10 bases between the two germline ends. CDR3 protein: CASSPPGNEQFF. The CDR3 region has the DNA TGTGCCAGCAGCCCCCCAGGGAATGAGCAGTTCTTC.

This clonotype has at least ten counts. Here the CDR3 reads CASSQDRDRANEQFF. CDR3 DNA: TGCGCCAGCAGCCAAGACCGGGACAGGGCCAATGAGCAGTTCTTC. The chain combines TRBV4-3 with TRBJ2-1; 9 nucleotides match TRBD1. The CDR3 consists of 15 residues. The V gene's germline CDR1 is LGHNA and CDR2 YSLEER. The V gene end was trimmed by 0 bases and the J gene end by 6 bases; junction bases not matched to a gene: 3.

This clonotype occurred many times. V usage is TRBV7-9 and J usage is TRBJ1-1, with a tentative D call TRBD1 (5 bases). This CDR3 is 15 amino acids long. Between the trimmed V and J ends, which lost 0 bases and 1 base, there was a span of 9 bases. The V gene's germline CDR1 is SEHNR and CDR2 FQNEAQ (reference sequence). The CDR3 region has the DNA TGTGCCAGCAGCTTAGCCAGGGCCAGGAACACTGAAGCTTTCTTT. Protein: CASSLARARNTEAFF.

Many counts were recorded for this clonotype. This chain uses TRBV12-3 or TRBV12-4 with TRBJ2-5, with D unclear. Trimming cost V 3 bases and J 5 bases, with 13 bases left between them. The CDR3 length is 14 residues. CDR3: CASSFRSGYETQYF. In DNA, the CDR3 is TGTGCCAGCAGTTTCAGGAGTGGTTACGAGACCCAGTACTTC.

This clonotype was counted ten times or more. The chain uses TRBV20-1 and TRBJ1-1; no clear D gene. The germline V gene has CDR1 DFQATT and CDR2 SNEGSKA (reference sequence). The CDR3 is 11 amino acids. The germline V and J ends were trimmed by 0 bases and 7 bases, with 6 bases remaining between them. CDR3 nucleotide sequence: TGCAGTGCTAGAGATTTGGGTGAAGCTTTCTTT. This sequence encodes CSARDLGEAFF.

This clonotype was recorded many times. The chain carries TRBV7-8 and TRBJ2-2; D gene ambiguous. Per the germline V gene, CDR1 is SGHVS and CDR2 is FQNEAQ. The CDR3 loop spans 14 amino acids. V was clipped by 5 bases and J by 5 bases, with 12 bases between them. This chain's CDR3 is CASSPRVRTGELFF. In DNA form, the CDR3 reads TGTGCCAGCAGCCCCAGAGTGCGTACCGGGGAGCTGTTTTTT.

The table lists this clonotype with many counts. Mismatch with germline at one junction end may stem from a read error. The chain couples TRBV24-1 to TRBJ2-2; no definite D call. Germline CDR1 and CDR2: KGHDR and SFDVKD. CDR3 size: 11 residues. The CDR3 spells CASSKGRELFF. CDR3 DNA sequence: TGTGCCTCCAGCAAAGGGCGGGAGCTGTTTTTT.

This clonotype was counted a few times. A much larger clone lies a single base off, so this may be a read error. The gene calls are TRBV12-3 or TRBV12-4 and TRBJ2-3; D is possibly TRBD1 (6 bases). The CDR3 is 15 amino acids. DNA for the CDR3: TGTGTCTCCCGAGAGGGGGTTGGTGGCACAGATACGCAGTATTTT. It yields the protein CVSREGVGGTDTQYF.

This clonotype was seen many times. The CDR3 region has the DNA TGCAGTGCTTCACTCCTAGCGGGGGGGCCTGATACGCAGTATTTT. Its protein product is CSASLLAGGPDTQYF. The genes are TRBV20-1 and TRBJ2-3; TRBD2 aligns across 12 bases. CDR1 and CDR2 (germline): DFQATT, SNEGSKA (reference sequence). V lost 5 bases and J lost 6; bases outside the gene matches: 9. This CDR3 contains 15 residues.

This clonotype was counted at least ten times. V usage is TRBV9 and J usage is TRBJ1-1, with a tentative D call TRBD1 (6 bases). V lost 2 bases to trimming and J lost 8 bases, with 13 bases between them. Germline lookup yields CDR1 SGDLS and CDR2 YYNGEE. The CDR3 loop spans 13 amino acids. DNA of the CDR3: TGTGCCAGCAGCGTTACAGGGCTCGCCGAAGCTTTCTTT. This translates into CASSVTGLAEAFF.

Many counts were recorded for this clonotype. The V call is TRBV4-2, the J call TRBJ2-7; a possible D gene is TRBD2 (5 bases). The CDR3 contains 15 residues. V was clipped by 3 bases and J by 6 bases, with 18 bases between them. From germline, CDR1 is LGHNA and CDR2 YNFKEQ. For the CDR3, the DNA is TGTGCCAGCAGCCAGGGTTCGGGGTCGTTCACCGAGCAGTACTTC. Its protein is CASSQGSGSFTEQYF.

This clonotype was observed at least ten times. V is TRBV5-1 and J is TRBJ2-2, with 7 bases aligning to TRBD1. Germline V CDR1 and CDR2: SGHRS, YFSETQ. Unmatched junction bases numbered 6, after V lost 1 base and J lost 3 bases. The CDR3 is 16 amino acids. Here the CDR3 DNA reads TGCGCCAGCAGCTTGTATGACAGGGCGGACACCGGGGAGCTGTTTTTT. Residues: CASSLYDRADTGELFF.

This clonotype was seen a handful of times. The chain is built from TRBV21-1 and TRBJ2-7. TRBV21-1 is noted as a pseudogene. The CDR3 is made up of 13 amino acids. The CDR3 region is CASSKVTIYEQYF. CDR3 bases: TGTGCCAGCAGCAAAGTCACCATCTACGAGCAGTACTTC.